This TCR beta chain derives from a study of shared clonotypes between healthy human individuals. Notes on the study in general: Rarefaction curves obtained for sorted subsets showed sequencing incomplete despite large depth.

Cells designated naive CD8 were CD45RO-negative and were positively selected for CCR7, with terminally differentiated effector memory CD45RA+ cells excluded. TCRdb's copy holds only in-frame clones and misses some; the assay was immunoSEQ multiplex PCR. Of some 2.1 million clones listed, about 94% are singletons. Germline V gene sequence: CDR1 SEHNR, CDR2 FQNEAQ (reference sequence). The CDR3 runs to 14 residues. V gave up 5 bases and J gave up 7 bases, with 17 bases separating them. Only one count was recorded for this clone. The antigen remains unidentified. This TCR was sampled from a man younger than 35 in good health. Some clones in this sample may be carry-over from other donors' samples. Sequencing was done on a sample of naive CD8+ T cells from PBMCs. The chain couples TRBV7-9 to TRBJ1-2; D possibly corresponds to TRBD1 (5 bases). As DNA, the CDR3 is TGTGCCAGCAGCCCCGAAAGGGGTCTGGGTGGCTACACCTTC. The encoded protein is CASSPERGLGGYTF.